This T cell receptor beta chain came from a study of blood T cell repertoires in COVID-19. The wider study: T cells, B-cell-depleted T cells, or PBMCs provided the cDNA or gDNA that served as material.

TCRdb keeps only in-frame clones here, not all; method: immunoSEQ multiplex PCR. The profile shows about 120,000 clones, more than 80% of them singletons. This CDR3 is built from 16 residues. V gave up 3 bases and J gave up 6 bases, with 21 bases separating them. Germline loops: CDR1 LNHNV, CDR2 YYDKDF (reference sequence). This TCR was sampled from a human donor in a cohort sampled during active COVID-19. This chain links TRBV15 with TRBJ2-7, with TRBD1 as a possible D gene (6 bases). The sequencing input was peripheral blood. The CDR3 region has the DNA TGTGCCACCAGCAGGGCCGAGGGGACACTGCTAGGCGAGCAGTACTTC. This translates into CATSRAEGTLLGEQYF.